These T cell receptor beta chains were read from a single sample in a study of T cells in tuberculosis. Profiled with immunoSEQ multiplex PCR; TCRdb holds only in-frame clones, not every one. The table includes about 24,000 clones, about 95% detected once. What was sequenced was PBMCs. These receptors were taken from a donor between 5 and 29 years old with latent tuberculosis or without tuberculosis infection. Each CDR3 is given with its conserved first and last residue. A D gene is named only where the DNA matches it firmly. The size of a clone is reported for some rows only, either as once, few or many, or as a class for expanded clones.

>.|.|TRBV6-1|TRBJ1-2
TGTGCCAGCAGCATAGGGACTTACTATGGCTACACCTTC
CASSIGTYYGYTF
>.|TRBD1|TRBV10-3|TRBJ1-2
TGTGCCATCACCCCAGACAGGGGGAATGGCTACACCTTC
CAITPDRGNGYTF
>.|.|TRBV2|TRBJ1-2
TGTGCCAGCAGTGAAACCGGACAGACTAACTATGGCTACACCTTC
CASSETGQTNYGYTF
>.|TRBD2|TRBV7-3|TRBJ2-1
TGTGCCAGCAGCCTTACTAGCGGGGACTACAATGAGCAGTTCTTC
CASSLTSGDYNEQFF
>.|.|TRBV7-6|TRBJ2-2
TGTGCCAGCAGCCCCGCTCGGGCCGGGGAGCTGTTTTTT
CASSPARAGELFF
>once|.|TRBV14|TRBJ1-2
TGTGCCAGCAGCTTCGATGTGGCCTCCTATGGCTACACCTTC
CASSFDVASYGYTF
>.|TRBD2|TRBV7-9|TRBJ2-3
TGTGCCAGCAGCTTAGGGAGGACTAGCGGGGGCACAGATACGCAGTATTTT
CASSLGRTSGGTDTQYF
>.|.|TRBV7-8|TRBJ2-1
TGTGCCAGCAGCCGCCTCCGACCTGGACAGCTATTTTACAATGAGCAGTTCTTC
CASSRLRPGQLFYNEQFF
>.|TRBD1|TRBV30|TRBJ1-2
TGTGCCTGGAGCGGAATAGGGACAGGACTAGCTAACTATGGCTACACCTTC
CAWSGIGTGLANYGYTF
>.|TRBD2|TRBV7-3|TRBJ2-3
TGTGCCAGCAGCTTAGATGGTCTAGCGGGGGGTCCAGATACGCAGTATTTT
CASSLDGLAGGPDTQYF
>.|.|TRBV9|TRBJ1-2
TGTGCCAGCAGTCAAGGGGGAAACTATGGCTACACCTTC
CASSQGGNYGYTF
>.|TRBD1|TRBV15|TRBJ2-3
TGTGCCACCAAATCGGGACAGGGATCCACAGATACGCAGTATTTT
CATKSGQGSTDTQYF
>.|.|TRBV13|TRBJ1-1
TGTGCCAGCAGCTTGAGGGGAGGGGCGGACACTGAAGCTTTCTTT
CASSLRGGADTEAFF
>.|.|TRBV6-4|TRBJ1-6
TGTGCCAGCAGTCCATTGGAGGGAAATTCACCCCTCCACTTT
CASSPLEGNSPLHF
>.|.|TRBV21-1|TRBJ2-2
TGTGCCAGCAGCGGGCGGGCCGGGGAGCTGTTTTTT
CASSGRAGELFF
>.|.|TRBV15|TRBJ1-1
TGTGCCACCAGCAGGCGGACAGCCAACACTGAAGCTTTCTTT
CATSRRTANTEAFF
>.|TRBD1|TRBV27|TRBJ2-1
TGTGCCAGCAAAAGGGACAGGGGGATGAATGAGCAGTTCTTC
CASKRDRGMNEQFF
>.|TRBD1|TRBV7-3|TRBJ1-1
TGTGCCAGCAGTATCCCGACAGGGGGGAACACTGAAGCTTTCTTT
CASSIPTGGNTEAFF
>.|TRBD1|TRBV6-1|TRBJ2-3
TGTGCCAGCAGTGAAGGTTCCCAGGGGGGCACAGATACGCAGTATTTT
CASSEGSQGGTDTQYF
>few|TRBD1|TRBV6-5|TRBJ1-2
TGTGCCAGCAGTTACTCGCGAACAGGGGGGAACTATGGCTACACCTTC
CASSYSRTGGNYGYTF
>.|TRBD2|TRBV4-1|TRBJ2-3
TGCGCCAGCAGCCAAGCCCTCGCGGGGGGGATGTCGGATACGCAGTATTTT
CASSQALAGGMSDTQYF
>.|.|TRBV14|TRBJ2-3
TGTGCCAGCAGCCAGTTAAGCGGGAGCACAGATACGCAGTATTTT
CASSQLSGSTDTQYF
>.|TRBD2|TRBV5-4|TRBJ2-1
TGTGCCAGCAGCCCGGGGACTAGCGGGGGGATATTCTACAATGAGCAGTTCTTC
CASSPGTSGGIFYNEQFF
>.|TRBD1|TRBV29-1|TRBJ1-1
TGCAGCGTTGAAGAGGGACAGGGGGTAAGGGCTTTCTTT
CSVEEGQGVRAFF
>.|.|TRBV4-1|TRBJ2-4
TGCGCCAGCAGCCAAGTAGGGACTGGCTCCAAAAACATTCAGTACTTC
CASSQVGTGSKNIQYF
>.|.|TRBV27|TRBJ1-6
TGTGCCAGCAGTCCCCCGACAGACAGCTCCTATAATTCACCCCTCCACTTT
CASSPPTDSSYNSPLHF
>.|.|TRBV11-2|TRBJ1-1
TGTGCCAGCACCCCGGCCGGGTCATACACTGAAGCTTTCTTT
CASTPAGSYTEAFF
>.|.|TRBV28|TRBJ1-1
TGTGCCAGCAGTTTCTCGACAGTCAACACTGAAGCTTTCTTT
CASSFSTVNTEAFF
>.|.|TRBV6-1|TRBJ1-2
TGTGCCAGCAGTGTAAGGGCGGGCTATGGCTACACCTTC
CASSVRAGYGYTF
>.|TRBD1|TRBV19|TRBJ1-2
TGTGCCAGTAGTGCCTCCGGGACAGGGGGGTACGGCTACACCTTC
CASSASGTGGYGYTF
>.|.|TRBV4-1|TRBJ1-6
TGCGCCAGCAGCCAAGGGTCCGGCTCCTATAATTCACCCCTCCACTTT
CASSQGSGSYNSPLHF
>.|.|TRBV19|TRBJ1-3
TGTGCCAGTAGTATAGCCATCTCTGGAAACACCATATATTTT
CASSIAISGNTIYF
>.|TRBD1|TRBV19|TRBJ2-5
TGTGCCAGTAGTACCGGACAGGGACAAGAGACCCAGTACTTC
CASSTGQGQETQYF
>.|.|TRBV7-8|TRBJ2-7
TGTGCCAGCAGCCAGGGCGGTTACGAGCAGTACTTC
CASSQGGYEQYF
>.|.|TRBV6-1|TRBJ1-1
TGTGCCAGCAGTCCTCAGGAAAAGAGAAGTGAAGCTTTCTTT
CASSPQEKRSEAFF
>once|TRBD1|TRBV5-1|TRBJ1-1
TGCGCCAGCAGCTCCCGACAGGGCGGTGGTGGCACTGAAGCTTTCTTT
CASSSRQGGGGTEAFF
>.|.|TRBV5-6|TRBJ2-7
TGTGCCAGCAGCTTGCCCTCCGGAGGTCGCTACGAGCAGTACTTC
CASSLPSGGRYEQYF
>.|.|TRBV5-1|TRBJ2-3
TGCGCCAGCAGCTTGACGGGGGGCACTCATACGCAGTATTTT
CASSLTGGTHTQYF
>.|.|TRBV19|TRBJ2-7
TGTGCCAGTAGTATTGGGCAGGGGGGTGACGAGCAGTACTTC
CASSIGQGGDEQYF
>.|TRBD1|TRBV28|TRBJ1-1
TGTGCCAGCAGGTCGGGACAGACCCTCGAGGGCACTGAAGCTTTCTTT
CASRSGQTLEGTEAFF
>.|.|TRBV9|TRBJ1-2
TGTGCCAGCAGCGTAGGTTCCAGTTCCCCTAACTATGGCTACACCTTC
CASSVGSSSPNYGYTF
>.|TRBD1|TRBV6-5|TRBJ1-6
TGTGCCAGCAGTTTTGGACAGGGAAACTCACCCCTCCACTTT
CASSFGQGNSPLHF
>.|TRBD1|TRBV5-8|TRBJ1-2
TGTGCCAGCAGGCTCGATGAGGGGGCTGGGTATGGCTACACCTTC
CASRLDEGAGYGYTF
>.|.|TRBV4-1|TRBJ2-2
TGCGCCAGCAGCCAAGTTCGGTTGGGGCGCGATCCCGGGGAGCTGTTTTTT
CASSQVRLGRDPGELFF
>.|.|TRBV20-1|TRBJ2-7
TGCAGTGCTAGCCCCGGTCCCAAGCAGTACTTC
CSASPGPKQYF
>.|.|TRBV5-6|TRBJ1-1
TGTGCCAGCAGCGGACCGGTCGGACAGTCTGAAGCTTTCTTT
CASSGPVGQSEAFF
>.|TRBD1|TRBV5-1|TRBJ1-6
TGCGCCAGCAGCTCGACCAGACAGGGCTTCTCACCCCTCCACTTT
CASSSTRQGFSPLHF
>.|TRBD1|TRBV2|TRBJ1-2
TGTGCCTTTACACCGACAGGGGAGGAAGGCTACACCTTC
CAFTPTGEEGYTF
>.|.|TRBV6-5|TRBJ2-1
TGTGCCAGCAGTCGGGACACCGTCAATGAGCAGTTCTTC
CASSRDTVNEQFF